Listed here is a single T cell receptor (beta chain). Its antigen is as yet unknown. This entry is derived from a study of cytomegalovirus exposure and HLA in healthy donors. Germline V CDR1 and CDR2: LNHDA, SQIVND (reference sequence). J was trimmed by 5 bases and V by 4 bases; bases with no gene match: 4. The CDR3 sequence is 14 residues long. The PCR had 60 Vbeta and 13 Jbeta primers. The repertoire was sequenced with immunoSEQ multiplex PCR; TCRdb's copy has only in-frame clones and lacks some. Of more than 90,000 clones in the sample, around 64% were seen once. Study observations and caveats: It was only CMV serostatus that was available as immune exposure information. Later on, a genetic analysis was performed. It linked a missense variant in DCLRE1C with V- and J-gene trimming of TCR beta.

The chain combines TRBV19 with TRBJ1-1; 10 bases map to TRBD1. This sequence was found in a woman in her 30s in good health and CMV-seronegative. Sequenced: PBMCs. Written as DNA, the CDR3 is TGTGCCAGTAGTAGACAGGGGGCAAAGACTGAAGCTTTCTTT. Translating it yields CASSRQGAKTEAFF.